Presented here are 5 T cell receptor beta chains from one specimen sequenced in a study of CD8 T cells in Susac syndrome. Reverse transcription used about 0.45 to 1 ug RNA and random hexamers. MiXCR was run by TCRdb on the immunoSEQ multiplex PCR reads, yielding one entry per CDR3 protein. This sample has 100,000 to 150,000 distinct CDR3 sequences; over 85% occur once, and the top ten carry roughly 0.3%. Sequencing used CD8+ T cells from PBMCs. The receptors shown here come from a human donor with multiple sclerosis.

This clonotype was seen more than once but under ten times. This sequence joins TRBV3-1 and TRBJ2-7; 7 bases align to TRBD1. CDR1 and CDR2 from the germline V gene are LGHDT and YNNKEL (reference sequence). The CDR3 sequence is 14 residues long. V lost 4 bases, J lost 0 bases, and 3 bases stayed unmatched. The CDR3 loop reads CASSPGQFSYEQYF. The CDR3 nucleotides are TGTGCCAGCAGCCCGGGACAGTTCTCCTACGAGCAGTACTTC.

CDR3 sequence (DNA): TGCGCCAGCAGCCTGTACAGGGAAACCAATCAGCCCCAGCATTTT. It codes for CASSLYRETNQPQHF. V and J are TRBV4-1 and TRBJ1-5, with D tentatively TRBD1 (6 bases). In germline, CDR1 is MGHRA, CDR2 YSYEKL. Between the trimmed V and J ends, which lost 4 bases and 3 bases, there was a span of 13 bases. The CDR3 covers 15 residues.

The sample holds a few counts of this clonotype. V is TRBV29-1 and J is TRBJ2-2; 12 nucleotides align to TRBD2. CDR1 is SQVTM and CDR2 is ANQGSEA in the germline V gene. The CDR3 contains 17 residues. The trim removed 7 bases at V and 5 bases at J, leaving 14 bases unmatched. CDR3 sequence reads: CSAHGLAGGRRTGELFF. The CDR3 bases are TGCAGCGCTCACGGCCTAGCGGGAGGGCGAAGGACCGGGGAGCTGTTTTTT.

This clonotype came up once. This chain connects TRBV11-1 to TRBJ2-5; 8 nucleotides match TRBD1. Germline CDR1 SGHAT, CDR2 FQDESV (reference sequence). The CDR3 sequence is 14 residues long. V lost 3 bases, J lost 5 bases, and 5 bases stayed unmatched. CDR3 amino acids: CASSFRGPGETQYF. The CDR3 nucleotides are TGTGCCAGCAGCTTCAGGGGGCCAGGGGAGACCCAGTACTTC.

The gene calls are TRBV6-1 and TRBJ2-3, with 9 nucleotides matching TRBD1. The CDR3 extends over 17 amino acids. With 7 bases clipped from V and 3 bases from J, the junction kept 14 bases outside the gene matches. The germline gives CDR1 MNHNS, CDR2 SASEGT. As DNA, the CDR3 is TGTGCCAGCAAGTACGTAGTCGGGACAGGGTCGACAGATACGCAGTATTTT. As protein: CASKYVVGTGSTDTQYF.